Listed here are 10 T cell receptor beta chains from one sample, sequenced in a study of cytomegalovirus exposure and HLA in healthy donors. 60 Vbeta and 13 Jbeta primers were used in PCR. Clones were read by immunoSEQ multiplex PCR, and TCRdb kept only the in-frame ones, dropping some. The sample includes over 85,000 clones, about three quarters of them seen just once. The material sequenced was PBMCs. The receptors come from a woman aged 55-70 years in good health and CMV-seropositive.

This clone has only a few counts. The rearrangement joins TRBV7-2 to TRBJ2-3; 16 bases are shared with TRBD2. CDR3 length: 18 amino acids. Trimming removed 1 base from V and 3 bases from J; junction bases left unmatched: 4. Per the germline V gene, CDR1 is SGHTA and CDR2 is FQGNSA. This chain's CDR3 is CASSLVPGLAGGTDTQYF. CDR3 DNA sequence: TGTGCCAGCAGCTTAGTTCCGGGACTAGCGGGAGGGACAGATACGCAGTATTTT.

The gene calls are TRBV27 and TRBJ1-2; 10 bases map to TRBD1. Germline values: CDR1 MNHEY, CDR2 SMNVEV (reference sequence). V lost 2 bases, J lost 4 bases, and 10 bases stayed unmatched. The length of the CDR3 is 17 residues. The CDR3 DNA reads TGTGCCAGCAGTTTAGAGGGGGGGACAGGGGCTCTCTATGGCTACACCTTC. This gives the protein CASSLEGGTGALYGYTF.

The chain recombines TRBV27 with TRBJ2-6; TRBD1 matches 12 bases. V lost 5 bases and J lost 3; bases outside the gene matches: 8. The CDR3 is 18 residues long. CDR1 MNHEY and CDR2 SMNVEV come from the germline V gene (reference sequence). CDR3 coding DNA: TGTGCCAGCAGTGTCGGGACAGGGGGCGCGCGTGGGGCCAACGTCCTGACTTTC. Translation: CASSVGTGGARGANVLTF.

The chain uses TRBV6-5 and TRBJ2-3, with D perhaps TRBD1 (6 bases). The CDR3 has 15 residues. CDR1 and CDR2 (germline): MNHEY, SVGAGI. The V and J ends lost 6 bases and 0 bases respectively, with 13 bases between them. CDR3 protein: CASSPGGGSTDTQYF. The CDR3, as DNA: TGTGCCAGCAGCCCCGGTGGGGGCAGCACAGATACGCAGTATTTT.

The chain has TRBV27 and TRBJ2-3; 9 nucleotides line up with TRBD1. The CDR3 sequence is 15 residues long. V lost 6 bases to trimming and J lost 5 bases; unmatched junction nucleotides: 9. CDR1 and CDR2 (germline): MNHEY, SMNVEV (reference sequence). The CDR3 nucleotides read TGTGCCAGCAGCCCCGGACAGGGGAGGCGAGATACGCAGTATTTT. Protein sequence: CASSPGQGRRDTQYF.

The sample holds one count of this clone. The gene calls are TRBV7-3 and TRBJ2-3; TRBD1 aligns across 8 bases. The CDR3 is 14 amino acids. Per germline, CDR1 SGHTA and CDR2 FQGTGA. V lost 5 bases to trimming and J lost 10 bases; unmatched junction nucleotides: 11. CDR3 sequence: CASSKGGPGQAQYF. The CDR3 nucleotides read TGTGCCAGCAGCAAAGGGGGTCCGGGACAGGCGCAGTATTTT.

The chain is built from TRBV29-1 and TRBJ2-1; 8 nucleotides align to TRBD2. Looked up from germline, CDR1 is SQVTM and CDR2 is ANQGSEA. This CDR3 has 14 residues. V lost 4 bases and J lost 8; bases outside the gene matches: 10. CDR3 coding DNA: TGCAGCGTTGTTCGGGGTGCGGGGGGCTATGAGCAGTTCTTC. Its translation: CSVVRGAGGYEQFF.

V usage is TRBV4-2 and J usage is TRBJ2-5; 12 nucleotides match TRBD2. The DNA matches TRBJ2-7 better at its end, which makes the J call doubtful. CDR3 length: 19 amino acids. The V gene's germline CDR1 is LGHNA and CDR2 YNFKEQ. In DNA, the CDR3 is TGTGCCAGCAGCCAACACCTCGTACGACTAGCGGGAGTACCTCCCGAGCAGTACTTC. It yields the protein CASSQHLVRLAGVPPEQYF.

The chain joins TRBV6-1 to TRBJ1-1, with TRBD1 identical over 8 bases. The CDR3 loop spans 13 amino acids. Trimming cost V 9 bases and J 2 bases; bases outside gene matches: 5. Germline assignment: CDR1 MNHNS and CDR2 SASEGT. The CDR3 DNA sequence: TGTGCCAGTGCCGGACAGGGCAACACTGAAGCTTTCTTT. It codes for CASAGQGNTEAFF.

The chain employs TRBV2 and TRBJ1-3; no definite D call. The V end lost 2 bases, the J end lost 3 bases, and 14 bases lay between the germline ends. Germline V gene lookup returns CDR1 SNHLY and CDR2 FYNNEI. The CDR3 runs to 16 residues. In DNA, the CDR3 is TGTGCCAGCAGTGAATATGAGGGATCTTTTGGAAACACCATATATTTT. Translated, it gives CASSEYEGSFGNTIYF.